The text below deals with one T cell receptor beta chain. This sample stems from a study of blood T cell repertoires in COVID-19. As for the study in general: The United States, Italy and Spain provided the acute and convalescent COVID-19 samples. T cells, B-cell-depleted T cells, or PBMCs provided the cDNA or gDNA that served as material.

Trimming removed 1 base at V and 3 bases at J, with 6 bases between. In germline, CDR1 is LGHDT, CDR2 YNNKEL (reference sequence). CDR3 length: 13 amino acids. As originally analysed: Estimates of nucleated cell counts were drawn from the amplification of reference gene primers. Libraries were prepared by immunoSEQ multiplex PCR; TCRdb keeps only in-frame clonotypes and omits some of them. The V and J calls and clone size come from that table; D and trimming were worked out from the DNA. The repertoire holds more than 90,000 clones, approximately 86% seen once, with approximately 4% in the top ten. Source material: peripheral blood. V usage is TRBV3-1 (or the pseudogene TRBV3-2) and J usage is TRBJ1-2; unclear D gene. The source of this sequence is a man aged 40-49 years with acute or convalescent COVID-19. The CDR3 DNA follows: TGTGCCAGCAGCCAAGGTAATGACTATGGCTACACCTTC. Protein sequence: CASSQGNDYGYTF.